These 10 T cell receptor beta chains were sequenced from one sample in a study of cytomegalovirus exposure and HLA in healthy donors. Here immunoSEQ multiplex PCR was the method, and the copy in TCRdb shows in-frame clones only, minus some. The sample yields under 250,000 clones, less than 90% seen once. Input material: PBMCs. These receptors were collected from a man aged 18 to 30 in good health and CMV-seropositive.

In this sample, this clone turned up a few times. The DNA is omitted, as the CDR3 cannot be located on it reliably, and the CDR3 follows TCRdb's listing. CDR3 sequence reads: CASSTSAAVGEQFF. The chain carries TRBV6-4 and TRBJ2-1; whether TRBD2, the table's D call, matches the DNA was not checked. The germline CDR1 and CDR2 sequences are MRHNA and SNTAGT. The CDR3 is 14 amino acids long, termini counted.

The rearrangement links TRBV6-5 to TRBJ2-1, with a possible D match to TRBD2 (6 bases). CDR1 and CDR2 (germline): MNHEY, SVGAGI. V was cut by 5 bases and J by 1 base, with 9 bases left in between. This CDR3 is 14 amino acids long. CDR3 in amino acids: CASSSSGSYNEQFF. CDR3 sequence (DNA): TGTGCCAGCAGTAGTAGCGGTTCCTACAATGAGCAGTTCTTC.

The J gene is TRBJ2-1, the V gene TRBV11-3; possible D gene TRBD1, 5 bases. V was trimmed by 0 bases and J by 8 bases, leaving 8 bases between them. This CDR3 region has 13 residues. Germline CDR1 and CDR2: SGHNT and YENEEA. In DNA form, the CDR3 reads TGTGCCAGCAGCTTAGACAGGGAACATGAGCAGTTCTTC. Encoded protein: CASSLDREHEQFF. Together with reference TRBV11-3 and TRBJ2-1, the CDR3 gives the full variable domain: EAGVVQSPRYKIIEKKQPVAFWCNPISGHNTLYWYLQNLGQGPELLIRYENEEAVDDSQLPKDRFSAERLKGVDSTLKIQPAELGDSAVYLCASSLDREHEQFFGPGTRLTVL.

The chain employs TRBV28 and TRBJ2-2, with no clear D. CDR3 length: 12 residues. V was trimmed by 7 bases and J by 7 bases, leaving 10 bases between them. CDR1 is MDHEN and CDR2 is SYDVKM in the germline V gene. The CDR3, as DNA: TGTGCCAGCACCCGCCCCCACGGGGAGCTGTTTTTT. This encodes CASTRPHGELFF.

The V gene is TRBV5-5, the J gene TRBJ2-5; D is unresolved. The CDR3 has 11 amino acids. Germline loops: CDR1 SGHKS, CDR2 YYEKEE (reference sequence). Between the trimmed V and J ends, which lost 0 bases and 4 bases, there was a span of 1 base. This chain's CDR3 is CASSLAETQYF. CDR3 bases: TGTGCCAGCAGCTTGGCAGAGACCCAGTACTTC.

The chain employs TRBV27 and TRBJ1-2; a weak D match, TRBD1 (6 bases). The length of the CDR3 is 15 residues. V dropped 0 bases and J dropped 1 base, with 9 bases sitting between them. From germline, CDR1 is MNHEY and CDR2 SMNVEV (reference sequence). The CDR3 region is CASSLSAGVNYGYTF. In nucleotides, the CDR3 is TGTGCCAGCAGTTTATCGGCAGGGGTTAACTATGGCTACACCTTC.

J is TRBJ2-5 and V is TRBV27; D perhaps matches TRBD1 (5 bases). The CDR3 extends over 14 amino acids. V was cut by 2 bases and J by 9 bases, with 16 bases left in between. CDR1 and CDR2 from the germline V gene are MNHEY and SMNVEV (reference sequence). The CDR3 nucleotides read TGTGCCAGCAGTTTAGGGCAGGCTCAAGGGGCCCAGTACTTC. Its protein product is CASSLGQAQGAQYF.

The V and J genes are TRBV6-5 and TRBJ1-2; weak D call: TRBD1 (6 bases). The CDR3 spans 15 residues. The V and J ends lost 4 bases and 4 bases respectively, with 16 bases between them. CDR1 MNHEY and CDR2 SVGAGI come from the germline V gene. CDR3 residues: CASSSTGGAVYGYTF. CDR3 bases: TGTGCCAGCAGTTCGACCGGGGGGGCTGTCTATGGCTACACCTTC.

The chain has TRBV20-1 and TRBJ2-2, with a weak D call TRBD1 (5 bases). From germline, CDR1 is DFQATT and CDR2 SNEGSKA (reference sequence). This CDR3 region has 11 residues. V was trimmed by 7 bases and J by 6 bases, leaving 9 bases between them. The CDR3 here is CSGGGPGELFF. The DNA of the CDR3 is TGCAGTGGGGGCGGCCCCGGGGAGCTGTTTTTT.

The table lists this clone with a count of one. The V gene is TRBV6-6, the J gene TRBJ2-1; D call uncertain. V was shortened by 0 bases and J by 4 bases, with 10 bases between the two germline ends. The germline V gene encodes CDR1 MNHNY and CDR2 SVGAGI (reference sequence). This CDR3 is 15 amino acids long. CDR3 sequence: CASSYSGFGYNEQFF. The CDR3 region has the DNA TGTGCCAGCAGTTACTCCGGGTTTGGGTACAATGAGCAGTTCTTC.